These 21 T cell receptor beta chains came from one sample sequenced in a study of PD-L1 blockade in urothelial cancer. The assay was immunoSEQ multiplex PCR, and TCRdb's table has in-frame clones only and misses some. The profile covers 80,000 to 100,000 clones, with roughly 80% appearing a single time and roughly 9.5% taken by the ten largest. The source was PBMCs, collected around atezolizumab (anti-PD-L1) treatment. These receptors were obtained from a man aged 65 to 85 with urothelial cancer.

This chain connects TRBV6-5 to TRBJ1-2, with 7 positions matching TRBD1. The CDR3 is made up of 15 amino acids. Trimming took 6 bases from V and 4 from J; bases not matched to a gene: 11. The germline V gene has CDR1 MNHEY and CDR2 SVGAGI. CDR3 nucleotide sequence: TGTGCCAGCAGGAAGACAGGGAGTTGGGGCTATGGCTACACCTTC. This gives the protein CASRKTGSWGYGYTF.

This chain connects TRBV11-1 to TRBJ2-1, with 7 bases fitting TRBD2. Germline CDR1 is SGHAT and CDR2 is FQDESV (reference sequence). The CDR3 has 14 residues. V dropped 1 base and J dropped 7; count of bases not matched to a gene: 4. The CDR3 is CASSLGTSYNEQFF. The DNA of the CDR3 is TGTGCCAGCAGCTTAGGGACTAGTTATAATGAGCAGTTCTTC. Together with reference TRBV11-1 and TRBJ2-1, the CDR3 gives the full variable domain: EAEVAQSPRYKITEKSQAVAFWCDPISGHATLYWYRQILGQGPELLVQFQDESVVDDSQLPKDRFSAERLKGVDSTLKIQPAELGDSAMYLCASSLGTSYNEQFFGPGTRLTVL.

DNA of the CDR3: TGTGCCAGCAGCTTATCAACTAGCGGGGCGGGAGAGCAGTACTTC. This encodes CASSLSTSGAGEQYF. This chain connects TRBV11-3 to TRBJ2-7; 10 nucleotides match TRBD2. Germline V gene sequence: CDR1 SGHNT, CDR2 YENEEA. This CDR3 comprises 15 residues. J lost 7 bases, V lost 2 bases, and 8 bases had no gene match.

The V gene is TRBV19, the J gene TRBJ2-2; possibly TRBD1 for D (6 bases). Germline V gene lookup returns CDR1 LNHDA and CDR2 SQIVND (reference sequence). This CDR3 spans 14 amino acids. Trimming removed 6 bases from V and 0 bases from J, with 8 bases in between. CDR3 in DNA: TGTGCCAGTAGGGGGACAACGAACACCGGGGAGCTGTTTTTT. This translates into CASRGTTNTGELFF.

Only a few counts were recorded for this clone. The chain recombines TRBV7-3 with TRBJ1-1; D remains ambiguous. Germline V gene data show CDR1 as SGHTA and CDR2 as FQGTGA. This CDR3 is built from 13 residues. Deletions cut 2 bases from V and 4 bases from J, with 8 bases between. CDR3 sequence reads: CASSLQRSTEAFF. The CDR3 nucleotides read TGTGCCAGCAGCTTACAACGGTCCACTGAAGCTTTCTTT.

The CDR3 protein is CASSIGDRVRGTEAFF. In DNA form, the CDR3 reads TGTGCCAGTAGTATAGGGGACAGGGTCAGAGGAACTGAAGCTTTCTTT. The chain links TRBV19 to TRBJ1-1; 9 bases fit TRBD1. Germline V CDR1 and CDR2: LNHDA, SQIVND (reference sequence). V dropped 1 base and J dropped 5; count of bases not matched to a gene: 8. The CDR3 totals 16 residues.

This clone appeared a few times. This sequence joins TRBV10-3 and TRBJ2-1, with a tentative D call TRBD2 (6 bases). Trimming cost V 0 bases and J 8 bases, with 11 bases left between them. Germline lookup yields CDR1 ENHRY and CDR2 SYGVKD. The CDR3 is 14 amino acids. CDR3 protein: CAISESGGLDEQFF. The CDR3 nucleotides read TGTGCCATCAGTGAGTCGGGGGGTCTGGATGAGCAGTTCTTC.

The rearrangement joins TRBV7-8 to TRBJ2-1; TRBD2 matches at 8 bases. From germline, CDR1 is SGHVS and CDR2 FQNEAQ. This CDR3 is built from 14 residues. The V gene end was trimmed by 1 base and the J gene end by 5 bases; junction bases not matched to a gene: 1. This CDR3 is CASSLGLANNEQFF. The CDR3 DNA reads as TGTGCCAGCAGCTTAGGACTAGCGAACAATGAGCAGTTCTTC.

The rearrangement joins TRBV16 to TRBJ1-1, with D tentatively TRBD1 (6 bases). Per the germline V gene, CDR1 is KGHSY and CDR2 is FQNENV. V was cut by 4 bases and J by 7 bases, with 22 bases left in between. The CDR3 is 16 amino acids. The CDR3 DNA reads as TGTGCCAGCAGCCTTCCCCCTAAGGCAGGGGCCTATGAAGCTTTCTTT. It translates to CASSLPPKAGAYEAFF.

This sequence joins TRBV6-4 and TRBJ2-7; a weak D match, TRBD1 (6 bases). This CDR3 comprises 19 residues. The germline V and J ends were trimmed by 2 bases and 4 bases, with 27 bases remaining between them. Germline V gene data show CDR1 as MRHNA and CDR2 as SNTAGT. The CDR3: CASSDKDRPGILRGYEQYF. CDR3 nucleotides: TGTGCCAGCAGTGACAAAGACAGGCCAGGGATCTTAAGAGGGTACGAGCAGTACTTC.

V gene TRBV11-2 combines with J gene TRBJ1-2; no clear D. Germline V lookup: CDR1 SGHAT, CDR2 FQNNGV. There are 13 residues in the CDR3. The V end was cut by 8 bases, the J end by 0 bases, with 10 bases between. CDR3 sequence reads: CASRHAANYGYTF. The CDR3 region has the DNA TGTGCCAGCCGCCATGCGGCTAACTATGGCTACACCTTC.

This rearrangement joins TRBV5-1 to TRBJ1-1; the match to TRBD1 covers 9 bases. The germline V gene encodes CDR1 SGHRS and CDR2 YFSETQ. Unmatched junction bases numbered 5, after V lost 3 bases and J lost 5 bases. The CDR3 extends over 14 amino acids. Written as DNA, the CDR3 is TGCGCCAGCAGCTCGACAGGGGGGGGGACTGAAGCTTTCTTT. Amino acids: CASSSTGGGTEAFF.

The rearrangement links TRBV5-1 to TRBJ1-6, with 8 bases identical to TRBD1. The CDR3 totals 18 residues. J gave up 0 bases and V 4 bases, and 9 bases lay outside the gene matches. Germline lookup yields CDR1 SGHRS and CDR2 YFSETQ. The CDR3 region has the DNA TGCGCCAGCAGCCCGGGACGGGACAGGAGCTCCTATAATTCACCCCTCCACTTT. Translation gives CASSPGRDRSSYNSPLHF.

The CDR3 coding sequence is TGTGCCAGCTCACCACAGCAATCCCGCAATCAGCCCCAGCATTTT. This encodes CASSPQQSRNQPQHF. The rearrangement uses TRBV18 and TRBJ1-5, with no clear D. Germline V gene data show CDR1 as KGHSH and CDR2 as LQKENI. The V end was cut by 1 base, the J end by 2 bases, with 9 bases between. This CDR3 has 15 amino acids.

The V gene is TRBV19, the J gene TRBJ1-3; 8 nucleotides align to TRBD1. Trimming at V came to 6 bases and at J to 2 bases, leaving 9 bases not matched to a gene. This CDR3 has 16 amino acids. Germline V gene data show CDR1 as LNHDA and CDR2 as SQIVND (reference sequence). The CDR3 here is CASSSGTGLTGNTIYF. DNA for the CDR3: TGTGCCAGTAGCTCGGGGACAGGCCTAACTGGAAACACCATATATTTT. Full variable domain (outside the CDR3, taken from reference TRBV19 and TRBJ1-3): DGGITQSPKYLFRKEGQNVTLSCEQNLNHDAMYWYRQDPGQGLRLIYYSQIVNDFQKGDIAEGYSVSREKKESFPLTVTSAQKNPTAFYLCASSSGTGLTGNTIYFGEGSWLTVV.

The rearrangement joins TRBV7-6 to TRBJ1-3; 11 nucleotides match TRBD1. Trimming cost V 3 bases and J 2 bases; bases outside gene matches: 3. From germline, CDR1 is SGHVS and CDR2 FNYEAQ. There are 16 residues in the CDR3. CDR3: CASSLGQGGTGNTIYF. As DNA, the CDR3 is TGTGCCAGCAGCTTGGGACAGGGGGGGACTGGAAACACCATATATTTT.

The chain links TRBV11-2 to TRBJ2-1; TRBD1 matches 8 bases. This CDR3 comprises 16 residues. Germline lookup yields CDR1 SGHAT and CDR2 FQNNGV. Trimming took 5 bases from V and 2 from J; bases not matched to a gene: 8. The CDR3 loop reads CASSTLDREAYNEQFF. The CDR3 DNA follows: TGTGCCAGCAGCACCTTGGACAGGGAAGCCTACAATGAGCAGTTCTTC.

The chain is built from TRBV18 and TRBJ1-1, with D possibly being TRBD1 (5 bases). Between the trimmed V and J ends, which lost 6 bases and 2 bases, there was a span of 10 bases. Germline CDR1 and CDR2: KGHSH and LQKENI. The CDR3 sequence is 13 residues long. CDR3 residues: CASSVTENTEAFF. Written as DNA, the CDR3 is TGTGCCAGCTCTGTGACAGAAAACACTGAAGCTTTCTTT. The full variable domain, with the rest looked up from reference TRBV18 and TRBJ1-1, is NAGVMQNPRHLVRRRGQEARLRCSPMKGHSHVYWYRQLPEEGLKFMVYLQKENIIDESGMPKERFSAEFPKEGPSILRIQQVVRGDSAAYFCASSVTENTEAFFGQGTRLTVV.

CDR3 loop: CASSIGISGAKQFF. CDR3 sequence (DNA): TGTGCCAGTAGTATCGGGATTAGCGGGGCCAAGCAGTTCTTC. The chain couples TRBV19 to TRBJ2-1; 8 bases fit TRBD2. Trimming at V came to 3 bases and at J to 11 bases, leaving 9 bases not matched to a gene. The CDR3 totals 14 residues. Germline assignment: CDR1 LNHDA and CDR2 SQIVND (reference sequence).

The V gene is TRBV5-1, the J gene TRBJ2-5, with D uncertain. This CDR3 contains 14 residues. The germline V gene has CDR1 SGHRS and CDR2 YFSETQ. Trimming shortened V by 0 bases and J by 2 bases, and 8 bases separated the two germline ends. CDR3 sequence: CASSLVAAQETQYF. In DNA form, the CDR3 reads TGCGCCAGCAGCTTGGTGGCGGCACAAGAGACCCAGTACTTC.

CDR3 sequence: CASSQGRRNTEAFF. CDR3 nucleotides: TGTGCCAGTAGTCAAGGGAGGAGAAACACTGAAGCTTTCTTT. V gene TRBV19 combines with J gene TRBJ1-1; D uncertain. Germline CDR1 LNHDA, CDR2 SQIVND (reference sequence). V lost 5 bases to trimming and J lost 2 bases, with 12 bases between them. This CDR3 contains 14 residues.